The 26 T cell receptor beta chains reported below all come from one sample, sequenced in a study of T cells in Graves' hyperthyroidism and ophthalmopathy. RNA transcripts gave rise to amplified TCR beta CDR3 regions. The study used the HTBI primer set for a first-round RT-PCR of the TCR CDR3. One entry per CDR3 protein results from TCRdb running MiXCR on the multiplex PCR reads. The table lists more than 550,000 distinct CDR3 sequences, 45% of them singletons. The sequencing input was peripheral blood or thyroid tissue (not recorded which). All receptors come from an adult man with Graves' disease, either hyperthyroidism or ophthalmopathy (not recorded which).

As concerns this clonotype: This may be a read error: a much more frequent sequence differs by one nucleotide. No conserved phenylalanine or tryptophan is present at the end of the CDR3, so a read error is the likely explanation. CDR3 region: CATSRDVWGEAFS. In DNA form, the CDR3 reads TGTGCCACCAGCAGAGATGTGTGGGGTGAAGCTTTCTCT. The chain links TRBV15 to TRBJ1-1; D ambiguous. This CDR3 contains 13 residues. Germline V lookup: CDR1 LNHNV, CDR2 YYDKDF (reference sequence). Trimming removed 0 bases from V and 7 bases from J, with 9 bases in between.

The sample holds a few counts of this clonotype. The V call is TRBV7-2, the J call TRBJ1-4; D is unclear. This CDR3 contains 16 residues. The ends were cut back, 1 base at V and 7 bases at J, with 16 bases in the middle. From germline, CDR1 is SGHTA and CDR2 FQGNSA. DNA for the CDR3: TGTGCCAGCAGCTTAGAAGGAGGGCGGAGTAGTGAAAAACTGTTTTTT. Translation gives CASSLEGGRSSEKLFF.

The chain combines TRBV20-1 with TRBJ1-5, with D possibly being TRBD1 (5 bases). There are 16 residues in the CDR3. Trimming stripped 6 bases from V and 2 bases from J, with 20 bases between. The germline gives CDR1 DFQATT, CDR2 SNEGSKA (reference sequence). CDR3 nucleotides: TGCAGTGCCCAGACCTATTGGGGCGGGCGCAATCAGCCCCAGCATTTT. Protein sequence: CSAQTYWGGRNQPQHF.

In its sample, this clonotype was seen many times. The genes are TRBV2 and TRBJ1-1; D is perhaps TRBD1 (5 bases). The CDR3 runs 10 residues. V was shortened by 7 bases and J by 8 bases, with 8 bases between the two germline ends. Germline assignment: CDR1 SNHLY and CDR2 FYNNEI. CDR3 residues: CASTRTEAFF. Here the CDR3 DNA reads TGTGCCAGCACACGGACAGAAGCTTTCTTT.

This clonotype turned up a few times. V gene TRBV29-1 combines with J gene TRBJ2-2, with 7 bases fitting TRBD2. The CDR3 is 14 residues long. Trimming took 5 bases from V and 3 from J; bases not matched to a gene: 6. The germline CDR1 and CDR2 sequences are SQVTM and ANQGSEA. This chain's CDR3 is CSVPHLADTGELFF. DNA of the CDR3: TGCAGCGTTCCCCACCTAGCGGACACCGGGGAGCTGTTTTTT.

This sequence joins TRBV7-9 and TRBJ1-2, with D unclear. V lost 4 bases and J 7 bases, leaving 13 bases between the germline ends. The V gene's germline CDR1 is SEHNR and CDR2 FQNEAQ (reference sequence). The CDR3 is 13 residues long. The CDR3 bases are TGTGCCAGCAGCTCACAAGACATGAGTGGCTACACCTTC. Amino acid sequence: CASSSQDMSGYTF. Drawing the rest from reference TRBV7-9 and TRBJ1-2, the complete variable domain is DTGVSQNPRHKITKRGQNVTFRCDPISEHNRLYWYRQTLGQGPEFLTYFQNEAQLEKSRLLSDRFSAERPKGSFSTLEIQRTEQGDSAMYLCASSSQDMSGYTFGSGTRLTVV.

The table lists this clonotype with many counts. The chain is built from TRBV5-1 and TRBJ1-4, with a weak D call TRBD1 (5 bases). The V gene's germline CDR1 is SGHRS and CDR2 YFSETQ. V was shortened by 1 base and J by 7 bases, with 11 bases between the two germline ends. The CDR3 covers 14 residues. This CDR3 reads CASSLMGDREKLFF. For the CDR3, the DNA is TGCGCCAGCAGCTTGATGGGGGACCGTGAAAAACTGTTTTTT.

This clonotype appeared a few times. The rearrangement joins TRBV28 to TRBJ1-2, with D possibly being TRBD1 (5 bases). The CDR3 runs to 15 residues. Trimming cost V 3 bases and J 5 bases, with 16 bases left between them. Germline CDR1 is MDHEN and CDR2 is SYDVKM. The chain's CDR3 is CASSFPQGQSYGYTF. CDR3 in DNA: TGTGCCAGCAGTTTCCCTCAAGGACAAAGTTATGGCTACACCTTC.

The chain couples TRBV7-8 to TRBJ2-5; D is unresolved. The CDR3 consists of 10 residues. CDR1 is SGHVS and CDR2 is FQNEAQ in the germline V gene. V shed 5 bases and J shed 7 bases, with 5 bases lying between them. The chain's CDR3 is CASSIGTQYF. In DNA form, the CDR3 reads TGTGCCAGCAGCATCGGGACCCAGTACTTC.

The rearrangement uses TRBV7-9 and TRBJ2-7; D possibly uses TRBD1 or TRBD2 (5 bases each). The CDR3 spans 13 residues. The germline V gene encodes CDR1 SEHNR and CDR2 FQNEAQ (reference sequence). V gave up 7 bases and J gave up 3 bases, with 13 bases separating them. CDR3 sequence (DNA): TGTGCCAGCACCCGGCCGGGGCTCTACGAGCAGTACTTC. It is translated as CASTRPGLYEQYF.

This clonotype appeared once. The V call is TRBV7-2, the J call TRBJ1-2; D is possibly TRBD1 (5 bases). Trimming took 6 bases from V and 6 from J, leaving 14 bases between them. The length of the CDR3 is 13 residues. Germline CDR1 SGHTA, CDR2 FQGNSA. CDR3 sequence (DNA): TGTGCCAGCAGTTCGGACATGAACAATGGCTACACCTTC. This codes for CASSSDMNNGYTF.

The V gene is TRBV4-2, the J gene TRBJ2-5; the D gene is possibly TRBD1 (6 bases). Per the germline V gene, CDR1 is LGHNA and CDR2 is YNFKEQ. This CDR3 is 14 amino acids long. Trimming took 5 bases from V and 0 from J, leaving 10 bases between them. The CDR3 region has the DNA TGTGCCAGCAGCAACCGGGACAACCAAGAGACCCAGTACTTC. It translates to CASSNRDNQETQYF.

This clonotype appeared many times. V and J are TRBV19 and TRBJ1-6, with D tentatively TRBD1 (5 bases). The ends were cut back, 6 bases at V and 4 bases at J, with 13 bases in the middle. Looked up from germline, CDR1 is LNHDA and CDR2 is SQIVND (reference sequence). This CDR3 has 15 residues. CDR3 nucleotide sequence: TGTGCCAGTAGAAGCCGGGACGGATATAATTCACCCCTCCACTTT. Its protein product is CASRSRDGYNSPLHF.

The rearrangement joins TRBV7-9 to TRBJ2-5; 7 nucleotides line up with TRBD1. With V trimmed by 3 bases and J by 5 bases, 3 bases remained unmatched. This CDR3 has 13 amino acids. Germline V gives CDR1 SEHNR, CDR2 FQNEAQ (reference sequence). The CDR3 nucleotides read TGTGCCAGCAGCTTCAGGGGGTGGGAGACCCAGTACTTC. Translating it yields CASSFRGWETQYF.

V is TRBV29-1 and J is TRBJ2-5, with D possibly called TRBD1 or TRBD2 (5 bases each). Germline V CDR1 and CDR2: SQVTM, ANQGSEA. Trimming shortened V by 3 bases and J by 5 bases, and 16 bases separated the two germline ends. The CDR3 is 14 residues long. The CDR3 sequence is CSVDARGPSETQYF. In DNA form, the CDR3 reads TGCAGCGTTGATGCCCGGGGCCCCTCGGAGACCCAGTACTTC.

This clonotype was counted at least ten times. DNA for the CDR3: TGTGCCAGCAGCTTGGGGTATAATTCACCCCTCCACTTT. This translates into CASSLGYNSPLHF. The V call is TRBV5-8, the J call TRBJ1-6, with D uncertain. CDR1 is SGHTS and CDR2 is YDEGEE in the germline V gene. V was clipped by 0 bases and J by 4 bases, with 2 bases between them. The CDR3 is 13 amino acids.

This chain uses TRBV9 with TRBJ1-2; TRBD1 agrees at 9 bases. The V gene end was trimmed by 5 bases and the J gene end by 3 bases; junction bases not matched to a gene: 11. This CDR3 is built from 16 residues. Germline CDR1 and CDR2: SGDLS and YYNGEE. The CDR3 DNA reads as TGTGCCAGCAGTGCGACCTGGACAGGGGAGGACTATGGCTACACCTTC. The encoded protein is CASSATWTGEDYGYTF.

In this sample, this clonotype turned up many times. The chain links TRBV2 to TRBJ2-7, with TRBD2 identical over 10 bases. The length of the CDR3 is 16 residues. Trimming cost V 6 bases and J 5 bases; bases outside gene matches: 13. Germline CDR1 and CDR2: SNHLY and FYNNEI. The CDR3 DNA follows: TGTGCCAGCAGGATCCGTCCTAGCGGGAGTACCAACGAGCAGTACTTC. Translation gives CASRIRPSGSTNEQYF.

This clonotype was picked up one time. The junction departs from germline at one end; a sequencing error may be responsible. The chain links TRBV11-2 to TRBJ2-5; TRBD2 matches at 12 bases. From germline, CDR1 is SGHAT and CDR2 FQNNGV. This CDR3 contains 17 residues. The CDR3 reads CASSLGPSGGEGETQYF. CDR3 DNA sequence: TGTGCCAGCAGCTTAGGGCCTAGCGGGGGGGAGGGAGAGACTCAGTACTTC.

Of note for this clonotype: Given a much more abundant clone one base away, this may be a read error. The V call is TRBV24-1, the J call TRBJ1-4; D not certain. Per the germline V gene, CDR1 is KGHDR and CDR2 is SFDVKD. The germline V and J ends were trimmed by 4 bases and 5 bases, with 13 bases remaining between them. This CDR3 is built from 15 residues. CDR3 sequence: CATSDTETENEKLFF. The CDR3 bases are TGTGCCACCAGTGACACCGAGACCGAGAATGAAAAACTGTTTTTT.

This sequence joins TRBV12-3 or TRBV12-4 and TRBJ1-5, with D tentatively TRBD1 (5 bases). V lost 5 bases and J lost 3, with 17 bases in between. The CDR3 sequence is 16 residues long. The CDR3 spells CASSLYGGGPNQPQHF. CDR3 nucleotides: TGTGCCAGCAGTCTTTACGGTGGGGGACCCAATCAGCCCCAGCATTTT.

The chain links TRBV7-2 to TRBJ1-6; D is unclear. V was clipped by 8 bases and J by 7 bases, with 12 bases between them. CDR3 length: 13 amino acids. The V gene's germline CDR1 is SGHTA and CDR2 FQGNSA. In DNA form, the CDR3 reads TGTGCCAGCCTAGCAGCGCCGAATTCACCCCTCCACTTT. Protein product: CASLAAPNSPLHF.

The chain uses TRBV25-1 and TRBJ2-5; D is possibly TRBD1 (6 bases). The V end lost 6 bases, the J end lost 7 bases, and 21 bases lay between the germline ends. CDR3 size: 15 residues. Per the germline V gene, CDR1 is MGHDK and CDR2 is SYGVNS. CDR3: CASSQARRQGGTQYF. For the CDR3, the DNA is TGTGCCAGCAGCCAAGCGCGTAGGCAAGGGGGGACCCAGTACTTC.

This clonotype was detected only once. The chain combines TRBV2 with TRBJ2-2; a possible D gene is TRBD2 (5 bases). V was cut by 6 bases and J by 6 bases, with 14 bases left in between. CDR3 size: 14 residues. The germline V gene has CDR1 SNHLY and CDR2 FYNNEI. This chain's CDR3 is CASSGDGISGELFF. The CDR3 nucleotides read TGTGCCAGCAGCGGTGACGGGATTTCCGGGGAGCTGTTTTTT.

This clonotype has only a few counts. The chain employs TRBV7-8 and TRBJ1-1; D is unresolved. From germline, CDR1 is SGHVS and CDR2 FQNEAQ. The ends were cut back, 0 bases at V and 0 bases at J, with 17 bases in the middle. CDR3 size: 18 residues. The CDR3 sequence: CASSLALTWRGVNTEAFF. The CDR3 region has the DNA TGTGCCAGCAGCTTAGCGCTAACCTGGCGCGGGGTGAACACTGAAGCTTTCTTT.

This clonotype was seen a few times. J is TRBJ2-7 and V is TRBV7-6, with D unresolved. CDR3 length: 12 residues. From germline, CDR1 is SGHVS and CDR2 FNYEAQ. V was clipped by 3 bases and J by 5 bases, with 8 bases between them. CDR3 in DNA: TGTGCCAGCAGCTTTTCCAGCGACGAGCAGTACTTC. This codes for CASSFSSDEQYF.